One sample yielded the 17 T cell receptor beta chains listed below, sequenced in a study of OX40 agonist ivuxolimab in advanced cancers. Generated by immunoSEQ multiplex PCR, the TCRdb table keeps only in-frame clones and is missing some. The sample shows fewer than 90,000 clones, 80% to 90% of them seen only once. Sequencing used CD4+ or CD8+ T cells sorted from blood, obtained in a trial of the OX40 agonist ivuxolimab. These receptor sequences come from an adult with an advanced solid tumor such as melanoma, head and neck, liver or kidney cancer.

V is TRBV15 and J is TRBJ2-7; D is perhaps TRBD1 (5 bases). The V end was cut by 0 bases, the J end by 6 bases, with 15 bases between. Germline CDR1 and CDR2: LNHNV and YYDKDF (reference sequence). CDR3 length equals 15 residues. The CDR3 DNA reads as TGTGCCACCAGCAGAGATGTGGCAGGGTCCGGCGAGCAGTACTTC. Amino acid sequence: CATSRDVAGSGEQYF.

The CDR3 DNA sequence: TGTGCCAGTAGTACCGACCGTGTAGCGGGAGTGCGAAGTGAGCAGTTCTTC. It encodes CASSTDRVAGVRSEQFF. This sequence joins TRBV19 and TRBJ2-1; 9 nucleotides line up with TRBD2. CDR1 is LNHDA, CDR2 SQIVND, per germline (reference sequence). The CDR3 is made up of 17 amino acids. The V gene end was trimmed by 4 bases and the J gene end by 9 bases; junction bases not matched to a gene: 16.

The chain uses TRBV7-8 and TRBJ2-5; the D call may be TRBD1 or TRBD2 (5 bases each). The V gene lost 5 bases and the J gene lost 5 bases, with 18 bases spanning the gap. CDR1 SGHVS and CDR2 FQNEAQ come from the germline V gene. The CDR3 consists of 15 residues. Here the CDR3 reads CASSPPDGTIETQYF. In DNA form, the CDR3 reads TGTGCCAGCAGCCCCCCCGACGGGACGATCGAGACCCAGTACTTC.

The chain uses TRBV9 and TRBJ2-1; the match to TRBD2 covers 8 bases. Germline assignment: CDR1 SGDLS and CDR2 YYNGEE. The CDR3 length is 17 residues. Trimming cost V 3 bases and J 1 base; bases outside gene matches: 9. CDR3 in DNA: TGTGCCAGCAGCGCCTATAAGACTAGCGATTCCTACAATGAGCAGTTCTTC. Translated, it gives CASSAYKTSDSYNEQFF.

V gene TRBV10-1 combines with J gene TRBJ1-2; tentatively, D is TRBD1 (5 bases). The germline CDR1 and CDR2 sequences are WNHNN and SYGVQD (reference sequence). Trimming left V 7 bases short and J 0 bases short, with 15 bases between. CDR3 size: 15 residues. CDR3 amino acids: CASISGTGTNYGYTF. CDR3 DNA: TGCGCCAGCATCTCCGGGACGGGCACTAACTATGGCTACACCTTC.

This sequence joins TRBV7-2 and TRBJ1-5; D is possibly TRBD1 (5 bases). This CDR3 has 13 amino acids. Trimming pared 2 bases from V and 7 bases from J, leaving 9 bases between. In germline, CDR1 is SGHTA, CDR2 FQGNSA. Here the CDR3 DNA reads TGTGCCAGCAGCTTAAGTCCAGGGCAGCCCCAGCATTTT. This encodes CASSLSPGQPQHF.

The genes are TRBV5-8 and TRBJ2-6; D possibly corresponds to TRBD1 (6 bases). V lost 6 bases and J lost 3, with 13 bases in between. The CDR3 is made up of 15 amino acids. Germline V gives CDR1 SGHTS, CDR2 YDEGEE. The CDR3, as DNA: TGTGCCAGCACCTTCTACAGGGATGGGGCCAACGTCCTGACTTTC. Amino acid sequence: CASTFYRDGANVLTF.

The genes are TRBV6-4 and TRBJ2-3; 9 positions match TRBD1. The CDR3 covers 14 residues. The ends lost 5 bases at V and 2 bases at J; junction bases unmatched: 2. The germline V gene encodes CDR1 MRHNA and CDR2 SNTAGT. The CDR3 spells CASSRQGDTDTQYF. DNA for the CDR3: TGTGCCAGCAGTCGACAGGGGGACACAGATACGCAGTATTTT.

The rearrangement links TRBV2 to TRBJ2-2, with D perhaps TRBD2 (5 bases). The CDR3 has 13 amino acids. Trimming removed 8 bases from V and 6 bases from J, with 13 bases in between. CDR1 and CDR2 (germline): SNHLY, FYNNEI. For the CDR3, the DNA is TGTGCCAGCGAGCCCCGGGGAGCCGGGGAGCTGTTTTTT. It translates to CASEPRGAGELFF.

This clone was counted once. The V call is TRBV7-3, the J call TRBJ2-3; D call uncertain. V shed 2 bases and J shed 2 bases, with 14 bases lying between them. The CDR3 spans 16 residues. In germline, CDR1 is SGHTA, CDR2 FQGTGA. As DNA, the CDR3 is TGTGCCAGCAGCTTAGGCCTATTGTTCTCCACAGATACGCAGTATTTT. It specifies CASSLGLLFSTDTQYF.

J is TRBJ2-7 and V is TRBV7-8, with TRBD2 matching over 8 bases. V was clipped by 1 base and J by 3 bases; unmatched bases: 11. CDR3 size: 17 residues. The germline V gene has CDR1 SGHVS and CDR2 FQNEAQ. CDR3 in amino acids: CASSLGRTPGLGYEQYF. Here the CDR3 DNA reads TGTGCCAGCAGCTTAGGGAGAACCCCGGGACTAGGCTACGAGCAGTACTTC.

The CDR3 nucleotides read TGTGCCAGCAGCTTAAATCAGGGGTCTTACGAGCAGTACTTC. The encoded protein is CASSLNQGSYEQYF. The chain carries TRBV7-3 and TRBJ2-7; D might be TRBD1 (6 bases). There are 14 residues in the CDR3. Germline V gene sequence: CDR1 SGHTA, CDR2 FQGTGA. Trimming pared 1 base from V and 4 bases from J, leaving 11 bases between.

This clone has just a few counts. The chain carries TRBV10-3 and TRBJ1-1; 7 nucleotides match TRBD1. Germline V gene lookup returns CDR1 ENHRY and CDR2 SYGVKD. The ends lost 7 bases at V and 6 bases at J; junction bases unmatched: 17. The CDR3 contains 16 residues. The DNA for the CDR3 is TGTGCCATCAAAGACCAGGACAGGCGGGGCGCGGCTGAAGCTTTCTTT. It specifies CAIKDQDRRGAAEAFF.

The J gene is TRBJ1-2, the V gene TRBV5-4; D not certain. V lost 0 bases and J 7 bases, leaving 7 bases between the germline ends. The CDR3 runs to 12 residues. The germline CDR1 and CDR2 sequences are SGHNT and YYREEE (reference sequence). CDR3 protein: CASSLEWVGYTF. CDR3 DNA: TGTGCCAGCAGCTTGGAGTGGGTTGGCTACACCTTC.

The rearrangement joins TRBV28 to TRBJ2-7; D is ambiguous. The CDR3 has 11 amino acids. CDR1 is MDHEN, CDR2 SYDVKM, per germline. V was trimmed by 7 bases and J by 3 bases, leaving 7 bases between them. CDR3 sequence: CASTDIYEQYF. Written as DNA, the CDR3 is TGTGCCAGCACTGACATCTACGAGCAGTACTTC.

This chain joins TRBV20-1 and TRBJ2-5, with unresolved D. The J call may not be correct, given that the DNA end is closer to TRBJ2-7. CDR1 and CDR2 (germline): DFQATT, SNEGSKA (reference sequence). The length of the CDR3 is 11 residues. CDR3 sequence (DNA): TGCAGTGCTAGAGAGGACCTCGAGCAGTACTTC. Amino acids: CSAREDLEQYF.

This sequence joins TRBV9 and TRBJ1-2; 9 bases align to TRBD1. V shed 0 bases and J 8 bases; nucleotides not matched to a gene: 11. CDR1 SGDLS and CDR2 YYNGEE come from the germline V gene. CDR3 length equals 16 residues. CDR3 nucleotides: TGTGCCAGCAGCGTAGACTTGGGGGACAGGGTTGGAGGCTACACCTTC. Residues: CASSVDLGDRVGGYTF.